The clone carrying this T cell receptor (beta chain) was found once. Its target is not known. This specimen belongs to a study of cytomegalovirus exposure and HLA in healthy donors. Study-level results: A likely sequencing artifact accounted for one observed cluster of highly shared sequence variants.

This CDR3 has 13 residues. V lost 4 bases and J 2 bases, leaving 6 bases between the germline ends. Germline CDR1 reads KGHSH; CDR2 reads LQKENI. The PCR made use of 60 Vbeta and 13 Jbeta primers. Using immunoSEQ multiplex PCR, the repertoire was profiled, and TCRdb retains in-frame clones only, with some absent. The sample holds about 180,000 clones, 76% seen once. V usage is TRBV18 and J usage is TRBJ2-1; maybe TRBD2 (5 bases). The TCR sequence derives from a woman aged 25-40 years in good health and CMV-seropositive. The sample consisted of PBMCs. The CDR3 loop reads CASSLGAYNEQFF. CDR3 coding DNA: TGTGCCAGCTCACTCGGGGCCTACAATGAGCAGTTCTTC.